Below are 9 T cell receptor beta chains sequenced from a single sample in a study of shared clonotypes between healthy human individuals. TCRdb's copy holds only in-frame clones and misses some; the assay was immunoSEQ multiplex PCR. The sample includes a few million clones, about 92% of them seen just once. Source material: naive CD4+ T cells sorted from blood. Subset denoted: CD45RA+ positively selected. These TCRs come from a man aged 18 to 30 in good health.

This clone has only one observation. The chain couples TRBV19 to TRBJ2-3; D is undetermined. V lost 3 bases, J lost 4 bases, and 11 bases lay in between. The V gene's germline CDR1 is LNHDA and CDR2 SQIVND (reference sequence). The CDR3 has 14 residues. The CDR3 region has the DNA TGTGCCAGTAGTATTGCGTCAGGACCAGATACGCAGTATTTT. Its protein is CASSIASGPDTQYF.

This clone was picked up a small number of times. In the same sample, other DNA sequences code for this CDR3. This rearrangement joins TRBV5-6 to TRBJ1-5; D is ambiguous. Per the germline V gene, CDR1 is SGHDT and CDR2 is YYEEEE. The CDR3 totals 15 residues. V was cut by 1 base and J by 0 bases, with 8 bases left in between. CDR3 loop: CASSLYQNSNQPQHF. In DNA, the CDR3 is TGTGCCAGCAGCTTGTACCAGAATAGCAATCAGCCCCAGCATTTT. The whole variable domain, filled in from reference TRBV5-6 and TRBJ1-5, reads DAGVTQSPTHLIKTRGQQVTLRCSPKSGHDTVSWYQQALGQGPQFIFQYYEEEERQRGNFPDRFSGHQFPNYSSELNVNALLLGDSALYLCASSLYQNSNQPQHFGDGTRLSIL.

The V gene is TRBV11-2, the J gene TRBJ2-3, with TRBD2 identical over 8 bases. The CDR3 contains 16 residues. J lost 2 bases, V lost 4 bases, and 8 bases had no gene match. CDR1 is SGHAT and CDR2 is FQNNGV in the germline V gene. CDR3 region: CASSSIAGSITDTQYF. CDR3 nucleotide sequence: TGTGCCAGCAGCTCGATAGCGGGGTCAATCACAGATACGCAGTATTTT.

About this clone itself: Other DNA sequences in this specimen translate into the identical CDR3. The chain couples TRBV11-2 to TRBJ2-3; D is unresolved. The CDR3 totals 13 residues. V lost 1 base and J lost 6, with 8 bases in between. CDR1 is SGHAT and CDR2 is FQNNGV in the germline V gene. The CDR3 sequence is CASSLASADTQYF. CDR3 nucleotides: TGTGCCAGCAGCTTAGCATCGGCGGATACGCAGTATTTT.

This chain connects TRBV27 to TRBJ1-1, with D possibly TRBD1 on 5 matching bases. The CDR3 runs 15 residues. V was shortened by 1 base and J by 1 base, with 10 bases between the two germline ends. Per the germline V gene, CDR1 is MNHEY and CDR2 is SMNVEV (reference sequence). The CDR3 spells CASSLLRQGNTEAFF. CDR3 coding DNA: TGTGCCAGCAGTTTATTACGTCAGGGGAACACTGAAGCTTTCTTT.

The V and J genes are TRBV19 and TRBJ2-1; 8 positions agree with TRBD2. CDR3 length equals 16 residues. J lost 1 base, V lost 3 bases, and 5 bases had no gene match. Germline V CDR1 and CDR2: LNHDA, SQIVND (reference sequence). CDR3 amino acids: CASSMSAGVSYNEQFF. The DNA for the CDR3 is TGTGCCAGTAGTATGTCAGCGGGGGTTTCCTACAATGAGCAGTTCTTC.

Notes on this clone: The same CDR3 can be traced to other DNA sequences in this sample. This chain joins TRBV5-1 and TRBJ2-7, with 8 bases fitting TRBD1. Germline CDR1 reads SGHRS; CDR2 reads YFSETQ. V was clipped by 4 bases and J by 1 base; unmatched bases: 4. CDR3 length: 14 residues. The CDR3 reads CASSPGTGSYEQYF. The DNA for the CDR3 is TGCGCCAGCAGCCCGGGGACAGGATCCTACGAGCAGTACTTC.

In this sample, this clone turned up once. This chain joins TRBV29-1 and TRBJ2-3; D is perhaps TRBD1 (5 bases). There are 12 residues in the CDR3. Germline lookup yields CDR1 SQVTM and CDR2 ANQGSEA. Trimming took off 4 bases at V and 11 bases at J, with 16 bases between the two ends. CDR3 sequence reads: CSVVEGAMVQYF. Here the CDR3 DNA reads TGCAGCGTTGTGGAAGGGGCTATGGTGCAGTATTTT.

A single count supports this clone. Other DNA sequences in this specimen translate into the identical CDR3. V is TRBV9 and J is TRBJ2-5; D is unresolved. V lost 0 bases and J 1 base, leaving 10 bases between the germline ends. This CDR3 comprises 15 residues. Germline lookup yields CDR1 SGDLS and CDR2 YYNGEE. Written as DNA, the CDR3 is TGTGCCAGCAGCGTAGAGGGTCGCGCCCAAGAGACCCAGTACTTC. This sequence encodes CASSVEGRAQETQYF.